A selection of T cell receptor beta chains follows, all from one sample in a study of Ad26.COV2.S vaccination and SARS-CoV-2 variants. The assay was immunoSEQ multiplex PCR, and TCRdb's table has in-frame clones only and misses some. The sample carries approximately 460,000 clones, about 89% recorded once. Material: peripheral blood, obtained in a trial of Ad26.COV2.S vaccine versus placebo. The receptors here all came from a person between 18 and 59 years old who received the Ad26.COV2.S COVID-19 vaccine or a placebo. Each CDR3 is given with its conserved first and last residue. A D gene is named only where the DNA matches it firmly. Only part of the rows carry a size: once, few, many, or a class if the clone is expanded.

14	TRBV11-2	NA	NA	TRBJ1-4	CASSLPGGGEKLFF	TGTGCCAGCAGCCTACCGGGTGGGGGCGAAAAACTGTTTTTT
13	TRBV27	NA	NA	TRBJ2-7	CASSRTGPYEQYF	TGTGCCAGCAGCCGCACAGGGCCCTACGAGCAGTACTTC
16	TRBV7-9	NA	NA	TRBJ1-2	CASSLGGARVNYGYTF	TGTGCCAGCAGCTTAGGAGGGGCGCGAGTTAACTATGGCTACACCTTC
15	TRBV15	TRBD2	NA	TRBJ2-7	CATSRALAGSNEQYF	TGTGCCACCAGCAGAGCACTAGCGGGATCTAACGAGCAGTACTTC
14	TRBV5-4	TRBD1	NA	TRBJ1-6	CASSRQGNNSPLHF	TGTGCCAGCAGCCGACAGGGGAATAATTCACCCCTCCACTTT
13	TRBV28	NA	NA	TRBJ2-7	CASTRKQGHEQYF	TGTGCCAGCACCCGTAAGCAGGGCCACGAGCAGTACTTC
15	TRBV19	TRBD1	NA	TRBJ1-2	CASSGQGRTNYGYTF	TGTGCCAGTAGTGGACAGGGGCGCACTAACTATGGCTACACCTTC
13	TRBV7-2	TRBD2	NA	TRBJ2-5	CASSFSGRETQYF	TGTGCCAGCAGCTTTAGCGGGAGGGAGACCCAGTACTTC
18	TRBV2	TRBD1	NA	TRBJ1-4	CASSGRDRNYATNEKLFF	TGTGCCAGCAGTGGCCGGGACAGGAACTATGCAACTAATGAAAAACTGTTTTTT
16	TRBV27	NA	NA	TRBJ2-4	CASSLLAPDYKNIQYF	TGTGCCAGCAGTTTACTCGCGCCAGATTACAAAAACATTCAGTACTTC
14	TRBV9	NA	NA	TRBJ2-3	CASSVSGNTDTQYF	TGTGCCAGCAGCGTTAGCGGAAACACAGATACGCAGTATTTT
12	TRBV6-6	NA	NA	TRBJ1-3	CASSYSEGPIYF	TGTGCCAGCAGTTACTCTGAGGGCCCCATATATTTT
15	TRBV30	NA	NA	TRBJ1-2	CAWSVRGRPGYGYTF	TGTGCCTGGAGTGTGAGAGGCAGGCCTGGCTATGGCTACACCTTC
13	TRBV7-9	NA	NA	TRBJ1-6	CASSPRGNSPLHF	TGTGCCAGCAGCCCGAGGGGTAATTCACCCCTCCACTTT
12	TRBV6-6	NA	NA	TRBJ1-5	CASSEGSQPQHF	TGTGCCAGCAGCGAGGGGTCGCAGCCCCAGCATTTT
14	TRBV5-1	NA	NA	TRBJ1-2	CASNRAGEDYGYTF	TGCGCCAGCAATAGGGCAGGGGAGGACTATGGCTACACCTTC
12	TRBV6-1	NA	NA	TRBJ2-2	CASRMNTGELFF	TGTGCCAGCAGGATGAACACCGGGGAGCTGTTTTTT
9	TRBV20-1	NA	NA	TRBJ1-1	CTPGTEAFF	TGCACTCCAGGGACTGAAGCTTTCTTT
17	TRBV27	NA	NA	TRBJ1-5	CASSSLGQPRKNQPQHF	TGTGCCAGCAGTTCCCTTGGGCAACCGAGGAAAAATCAGCCCCAGCATTTT
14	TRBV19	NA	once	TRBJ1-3	CASTTQASGNTIYF	TGTGCCAGTACCACCCAGGCCTCTGGAAACACCATATATTTT
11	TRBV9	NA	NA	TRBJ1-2	CASSDNYGYTF	TGTGCCAGCAGCGACAACTATGGCTACACCTTC
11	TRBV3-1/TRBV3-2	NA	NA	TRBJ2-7	CASSQYEKQYF	TGTGCCAGCAGCCAATATGAGAAGCAGTACTTC
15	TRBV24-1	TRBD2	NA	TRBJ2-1	CATSDPREGYNEQFF	TGTGCCACCAGTGACCCTAGGGAGGGCTACAATGAGCAGTTCTTC
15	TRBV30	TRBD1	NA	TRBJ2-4	CAWSVRDRGQNIQYF	TGTGCCTGGAGTGTTAGGGACAGGGGACAAAACATTCAGTACTTC